The T cell receptor beta chain under discussion was sequenced for a study of blood T cell repertoires in COVID-19. Study summary: PBMCs, B-cell-depleted T cells, or T cells provided the cDNA or gDNA that made up the material.

Clones were read by immunoSEQ multiplex PCR, and TCRdb kept only the in-frame ones, dropping some. The sample contains fewer than 70,000 clones, approximately 84% of which appear only once. The CDR3 loop spans 15 amino acids. The germline V gene has CDR1 SGHNT and CDR2 YENEEA. V lost 5 bases and J 6 bases, leaving 18 bases between the germline ends. The material sequenced was peripheral blood. This clonotype was obtained from a man aged 35 to 55 with COVID-19, enrolled during active disease. The chain is built from TRBV11-3 and TRBJ2-3, with D perhaps TRBD1 (8 bases). CDR3 in amino acids: CASSPTDRGGDTQYF. The CDR3 bases are TGTGCCAGCAGCCCGACCGACAGGGGAGGGGATACGCAGTATTTT.